This T cell receptor (beta chain) appears in the sequencing data of a study of control samples from healthy donors and cancer patients (dated by TCRdb to about 2020). On this clone itself: No antigen is known for it. Per-nucleotide qualities are absent, and no much larger clonotype sits a single base away.

The germline V gene (reference sequence) yields SEHNR for CDR1 and FQNEAQ for CDR2. Compared with germline, V lacks 5 bases and J lacks 15 bases; bases without a gene match: 11. From its cysteine to its phenylalanine, the CDR3 spans 13 amino acids. CDR3 DNA only is kept here, 39 bases in frame from base 1. The library was made by the immunoSEQ multiplex PCR assay. What TCRdb holds here is the immuneACCESS table cut down to in-frame rearrangements. Part of the clones is not present; checked against another copy, under half of the missing clones reflect an unresolved V gene, and the others are unexplained. Within this sample are 84,000 or so clones, with about nine tenths of them counted one time only. Together, the top ten hold about 15% of the sample.

The sample consisted of blood. The rearranged chain carries TRBV7-9 and TRBJ2-1; 9 central nucleotides agree with TRBD2. The sequence was collected from a young man in good health. The CDR3 protein: CASSGSRLAGSFF. The DNA sequence is TGTGCCAGCAGCGGCTCGCGTCTAGCGGGGTCGTTCTTC.